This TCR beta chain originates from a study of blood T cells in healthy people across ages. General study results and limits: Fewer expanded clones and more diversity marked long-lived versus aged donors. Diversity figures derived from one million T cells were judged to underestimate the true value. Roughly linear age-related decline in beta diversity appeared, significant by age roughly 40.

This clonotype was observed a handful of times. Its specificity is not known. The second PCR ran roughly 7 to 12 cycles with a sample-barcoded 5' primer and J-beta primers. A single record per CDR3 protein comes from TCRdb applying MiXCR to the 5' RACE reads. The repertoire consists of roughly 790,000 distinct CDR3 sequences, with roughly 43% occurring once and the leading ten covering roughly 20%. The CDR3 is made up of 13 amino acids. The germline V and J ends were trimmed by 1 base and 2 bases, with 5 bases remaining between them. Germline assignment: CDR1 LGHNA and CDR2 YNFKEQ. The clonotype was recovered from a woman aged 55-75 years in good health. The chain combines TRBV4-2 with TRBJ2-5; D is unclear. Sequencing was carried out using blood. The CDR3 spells CASSQGEQETQYF. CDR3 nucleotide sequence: TGTGCCAGCAGCCAAGGGGAACAAGAGACCCAGTACTTC.